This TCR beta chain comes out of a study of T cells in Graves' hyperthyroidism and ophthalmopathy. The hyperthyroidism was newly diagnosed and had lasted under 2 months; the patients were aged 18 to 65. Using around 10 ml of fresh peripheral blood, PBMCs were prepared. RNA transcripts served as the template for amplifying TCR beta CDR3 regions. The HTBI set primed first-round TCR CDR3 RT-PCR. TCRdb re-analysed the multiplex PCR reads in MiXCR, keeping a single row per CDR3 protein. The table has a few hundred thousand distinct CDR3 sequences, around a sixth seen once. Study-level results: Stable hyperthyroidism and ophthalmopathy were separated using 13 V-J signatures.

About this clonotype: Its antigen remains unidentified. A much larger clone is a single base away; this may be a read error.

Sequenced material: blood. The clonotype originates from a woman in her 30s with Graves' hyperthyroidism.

For the CDR3, the DNA is TGTGCCAGCACAAGACTCACCTACAATGAGCAGTACTTC. Its protein product is CASTRLTYNEQYF. This chain joins TRBV28 and TRBJ2-1, with D unclear. The J call may be incorrect, as the DNA end agrees better with TRBJ2-7. Germline lookup yields CDR1 MDHEN and CDR2 SYDVKM. There are 13 residues in the CDR3.